A single T cell receptor beta chain is shown here with its context. The authors ran the immunoSEQ assay, v3.0, at survey level. Clones were read by immunoSEQ multiplex PCR, and TCRdb kept only the in-frame ones, dropping some. The data contain about 22,000 clones, less than 80% of them singletons. The data are from a study of long-term antiretroviral therapy in people with HIV. This CDR3 is 16 amino acids long. Unmatched junction bases numbered 13, after V lost 5 bases and J lost 9 bases. Germline values: CDR1 WSHSY, CDR2 SAAADI. The rearrangement joins TRBV10-2 to TRBJ2-1, with TRBD2 matching over 10 bases. Sequenced material: unsorted PBMCs, taken 4.1 years after starting antiretroviral therapy. The sequence was collected from a woman in her thirties or forties with HIV. CDR3 DNA: TGCGCCAGCAGTATTGACGGGGCTAGCGGGAGTACTGAGCAGTTCTTC. Translating it yields CASSIDGASGSTEQFF.